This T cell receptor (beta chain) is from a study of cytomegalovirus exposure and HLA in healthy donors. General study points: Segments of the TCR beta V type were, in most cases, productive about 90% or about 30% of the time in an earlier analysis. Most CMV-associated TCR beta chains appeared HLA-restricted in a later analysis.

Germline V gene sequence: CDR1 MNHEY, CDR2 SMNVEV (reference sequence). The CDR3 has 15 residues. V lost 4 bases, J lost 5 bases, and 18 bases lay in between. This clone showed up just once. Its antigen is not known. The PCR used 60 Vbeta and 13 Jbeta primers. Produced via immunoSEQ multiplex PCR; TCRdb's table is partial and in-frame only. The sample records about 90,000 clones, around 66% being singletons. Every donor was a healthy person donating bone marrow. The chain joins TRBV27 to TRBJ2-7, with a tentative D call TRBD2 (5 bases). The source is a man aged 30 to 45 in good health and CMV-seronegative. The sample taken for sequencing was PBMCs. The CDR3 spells CASSSSRVAGHEQYF. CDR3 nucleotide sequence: TGTGCCAGCAGTTCCTCGAGGGTTGCCGGCCACGAGCAGTACTTC.